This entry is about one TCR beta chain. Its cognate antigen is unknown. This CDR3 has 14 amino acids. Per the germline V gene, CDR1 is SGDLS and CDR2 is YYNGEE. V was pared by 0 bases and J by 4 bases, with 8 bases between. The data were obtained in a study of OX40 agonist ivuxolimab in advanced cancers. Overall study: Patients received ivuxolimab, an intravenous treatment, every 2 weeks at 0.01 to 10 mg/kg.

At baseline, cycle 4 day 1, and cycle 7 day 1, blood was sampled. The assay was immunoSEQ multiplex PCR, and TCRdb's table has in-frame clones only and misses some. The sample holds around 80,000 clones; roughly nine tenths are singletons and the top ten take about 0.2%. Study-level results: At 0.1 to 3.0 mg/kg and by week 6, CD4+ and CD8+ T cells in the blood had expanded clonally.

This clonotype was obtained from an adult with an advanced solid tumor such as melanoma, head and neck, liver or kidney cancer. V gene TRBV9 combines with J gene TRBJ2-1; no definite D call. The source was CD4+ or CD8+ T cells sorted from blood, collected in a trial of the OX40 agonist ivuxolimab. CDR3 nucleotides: TGTGCCAGCAGCGTAGGAGGAGAGTACAATGAGCAGTTCTTC. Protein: CASSVGGEYNEQFF.